This TCR beta chain was sequenced for a study of blood T cell repertoires in COVID-19. Across the whole study: T cells, B-cell-depleted T cells, or PBMCs supplied cDNA or gDNA.

In the authors' methods: From reference gene primer amplification, estimates of nucleated cell counts were derived. Generated by immunoSEQ multiplex PCR, the TCRdb table keeps only in-frame clones and is missing some. V and J calls plus clone size are reproduced from that table; the DNA served to infer D and trimming. The table records about 87,000 clones, around four fifths of them present only once. Germline V CDR1 and CDR2: MNHNY, SVGAGI (reference sequence). CDR3 length: 16 residues. V was trimmed by 6 bases and J by 0 bases, leaving 17 bases between them. This sequence was found in a woman aged 65 to 85 with acute or convalescent COVID-19. The chain links TRBV6-6 to TRBJ1-2; maybe TRBD1 (6 bases). Material for sequencing was peripheral blood. The CDR3 DNA reads TGTGCCAGCAGCTCCAGGGGTGGTTTATCTAACTATGGCTACACCTTC. Protein product: CASSSRGGLSNYGYTF.